The rows below give T cell receptor beta chains drawn from one sample of a study of CD8 T cells in Susac syndrome. TCRdb re-derived calls from the immunoSEQ multiplex PCR reads in MiXCR, one entry per CDR3 protein. Among roughly 190,000 distinct CDR3 sequences listed, roughly 90% were seen once. The sample consisted of CD4+ T cells from PBMCs. All receptors come from a human donor with Susac syndrome. Both conserved end residues are part of each CDR3. The order of the fields is V gene, D gene, clone size, J gene, CDR3 DNA, CDR3 protein. D genes are given only for firm matches. Clone size is given for some rows only: seen once, a few or many times, or a class if the clone is expanded.

>TRBV7-9|TRBD2|-|TRBJ2-1
TGTGCCACTGGGGGGGAGGGCCCCAATGAGCAGTTCTTC
CATGGEGPNEQFF
>TRBV4-2|-|-|TRBJ2-1
TGTGCCAGCAGCCAGGAGAAACTAGCCTATGAGCAGTTCTTC
CASSQEKLAYEQFF
>TRBV3-1|-|-|TRBJ2-1
TGTGCCAGCAGCCGCCGATGGGGTACAGTGAGCTCCTACAATGAGCAGTTCTTC
CASSRRWGTVSSYNEQFF
>TRBV19|-|-|TRBJ1-5
TGTGCCAGTAGTATTAGCAGAAAGCCCCAGCATTTT
CASSISRKPQHF
>TRBV5-1|TRBD2|-|TRBJ2-2
TGCGCCAGCAGCGATCTTGGGACTAGCTCCGGGGAGCTGTTTTTT
CASSDLGTSSGELFF
>TRBV28|TRBD1|-|TRBJ1-1
TGTGCCAGCACCATGGGGGGACAGGATAACACTGAAGCTTTCTTT
CASTMGGQDNTEAFF
>TRBV4-1|-|-|TRBJ1-4
TGCGCCAGCAGCCAAGAGTTCGAGTATACTAATGAAAAACTGTTTTTT
CASSQEFEYTNEKLFF
>TRBV25-1|-|-|TRBJ2-1
TGTGCCATCCCGACGGGATCCTCCTACAATGAGCAGTTCTTC
CAIPTGSSYNEQFF
>TRBV7-3|TRBD2|-|TRBJ2-2
TGTGCCAGCAGCTCAATGACTAGCGGGGATTCTAGAGGGGAGCTGTTTTTT
CASSSMTSGDSRGELFF
>TRBV10-3|TRBD2|-|TRBJ2-1
TGTGCCATCAGACTGACTAGCGGGAGGTTGGGTGCAAGCTCCTACAATGAGCAGTTCTTC
CAIRLTSGRLGASSYNEQFF
>TRBV14|-|-|TRBJ2-2
TGTGCCAGCAGCCAAAACGTGGACACCGGGGAGCTGTTTTTT
CASSQNVDTGELFF
>TRBV28|-|-|TRBJ2-7
TGTGCCAGCAGCTCCACCACCAGTCGGCGAAACGAGCAGTACTTC
CASSSTTSRRNEQYF
>TRBV4-1|TRBD1|-|TRBJ1-5
TGCGCCAGCAGCCAAGATCTCAGGGGGCAACAGCCCCAGCATTTT
CASSQDLRGQQPQHF
>TRBV18|-|-|TRBJ2-5
TGTGCCAGCTCACTAGCCTACCAAGAGACCCAGTACTTC
CASSLAYQETQYF
>TRBV3-1|-|-|TRBJ2-3
TGTGCCAGCAGCCGGAATGCCTGGGGCAGGGGCACAGATACGCAGTATTTT
CASSRNAWGRGTDTQYF
>TRBV4-1|TRBD2|-|TRBJ2-5
TGCGCCAGCAGCCAAGATAGGACTAGCGGGGGACCACCGTACCAAGAGACCCAGTACTTC
CASSQDRTSGGPPYQETQYF
>TRBV27|TRBD2|-|TRBJ2-7
TGTGCCAGCAGCCGGGGACTAGCGGGAGTCTACGAGCAGTACTTC
CASSRGLAGVYEQYF
>TRBV7-9|-|-|TRBJ2-3
TGTGCCAGCAGCTTAGAGTCTGCAGCGATAGGCACAGATACGCAGTATTTT
CASSLESAAIGTDTQYF
>TRBV9|TRBD2|-|TRBJ2-7
TGTGCCAGCAGCGTAGCCCCGGGACTAGCGGGAGAGAACTACGAGCAGTACTTC
CASSVAPGLAGENYEQYF
>TRBV5-1|TRBD2|-|TRBJ2-1
TGCGCCAGACTAGCGGGGCAATTACTAAGCTCCTACAATGAGCAGTTCTTC
CARLAGQLLSSYNEQFF
>TRBV2|-|once|TRBJ1-4
TGTGCCAGCAGTGAGACAATCGCAACTAATGAAAAACTGTTTTTT
CASSETIATNEKLFF
>TRBV2|TRBD2|-|TRBJ2-3
TGTGCCAGCAGTGGGGGGGGAACAGATACGCAGTATTTT
CASSGGGTDTQYF
>TRBV6-2/TRBV6-3|TRBD1|-|TRBJ1-2
TGTGCCAGCAAAGGGACAGCTAATGGCTACACCTTC
CASKGTANGYTF
>TRBV4-1|-|-|TRBJ2-7
TGCGCCAGCAGCCAATTAATCGGGAGTCCCTACGAGCAGTACTTC
CASSQLIGSPYEQYF
>TRBV30|-|-|TRBJ2-5
TGTGCCTGGAGTGGTAAATTTCACGGGCAAGAGACCCAGTACTTC
CAWSGKFHGQETQYF
>TRBV6-6|TRBD2|-|TRBJ2-3
TGTGCCAGCTGGTTAAGGGAGGGTCCCGGTACGCAGTATTTT
CASWLREGPGTQYF
>TRBV27|-|-|TRBJ1-1
TGTGCCAGCAGTTTGGACGCAGGGATTTATACTGAAGCTTTCTTT
CASSLDAGIYTEAFF
>TRBV27|TRBD1|-|TRBJ2-1
TGTGCCAGCAGCTTACCACAGGGGACCCTAAACAATGAGCAGTTCTTC
CASSLPQGTLNNEQFF
>TRBV28|TRBD2|-|TRBJ2-5
TGTGCCAGCAGTACCGCCCCGGGGGGGTTCGGAGAGACCCAGTACTTC
CASSTAPGGFGETQYF
>TRBV29-1|-|-|TRBJ2-7
TGCAGCGTTGAAATCCTTGCCGGCTACGAGCAGTACTTC
CSVEILAGYEQYF
>TRBV6-5|-|-|TRBJ1-3
TGTGCCAGCAGTTCGGACATAGAGCCTGGAAACACCATATATTTT
CASSSDIEPGNTIYF
>TRBV4-1|-|-|TRBJ1-4
TGCGCCAGCAGCCAGCCGGGACGGAGGAATACTAATGAAAAACTGTTTTTT
CASSQPGRRNTNEKLFF
>TRBV12-3/TRBV12-4|-|-|TRBJ2-7
TGTGCCAGCAGTCAGGGGCAGGGGAGTGGGGACGAGCAGTACTTC
CASSQGQGSGDEQYF
>TRBV4-2|-|-|TRBJ1-1
TGTGCCAGCAGCCAAATAGAGATGGCAGGAGAATCTTTCTTT
CASSQIEMAGESFF
>TRBV30|-|-|TRBJ1-4
TGTGCCTGGGGACTAGGAACTGAAAAACTGTTTTTT
CAWGLGTEKLFF
>TRBV10-3|-|-|TRBJ1-2
TGTGCCATCAGGAGCAATGATCTCTATGGCTACACCTTC
CAIRSNDLYGYTF
>TRBV5-1|TRBD1|-|TRBJ2-5
TGCGCCAGCAGCTCCGGACAGGGTGGGAAGGAGACCCAGTACTTC
CASSSGQGGKETQYF
>TRBV20-1|-|-|TRBJ1-1
TGCAGTGCTACCTCCAGACAGAACACTGAAGCTTTCTTT
CSATSRQNTEAFF
>TRBV18|TRBD2|-|TRBJ2-5
TGTGCCAGCTCACCTCTAGCGGGGATACAAGAGACCCAGTACTTC
CASSPLAGIQETQYF
>TRBV28|TRBD1|-|TRBJ2-1
TGTGCCAGCAGTTTATGGGCAGGGGGCAATGAGCAGTTCTTC
CASSLWAGGNEQFF
>TRBV9|-|-|TRBJ2-1
TGTGCCAGCAGCGTAAATGGAAGGGACTACAATGAGCAGTTCTTC
CASSVNGRDYNEQFF
>TRBV15|-|-|TRBJ1-2
TGTGCCACCAGTGTCGGGCAAAGGAGCTATGGCTACACCTTC
CATSVGQRSYGYTF
>TRBV19|TRBD1|-|TRBJ1-1
TGTGCCAGTAGCGACAGGGGATGGGCTGAAGCTTTCTTT
CASSDRGWAEAFF
>TRBV4-2|TRBD2|-|TRBJ2-1
TGTGCCAGCGCACCGGGGGGGCCCTCTGAGCAGTTCTTC
CASAPGGPSEQFF
>TRBV9|TRBD1|-|TRBJ2-7
TGTGCCAGCAGCGCCACAGGGGGCGCATCCTACGAGCAGTACTTC
CASSATGGASYEQYF
>TRBV15|TRBD1|-|TRBJ2-1
TGTGCCACCAGCAGATCCTACCCGGGACAGGGGAACAATGAGCAGTTCTTC
CATSRSYPGQGNNEQFF
>TRBV7-9|-|-|TRBJ2-3
TGTGCCAGCAGCTCCGGGACAATCCGCACAGATACGCAGTATTTT
CASSSGTIRTDTQYF
>TRBV3-1|-|-|TRBJ2-7
TGTGCCAGCAGCCAAGAGAAGTGGGGGCACGAGCAGTACTTC
CASSQEKWGHEQYF
>TRBV7-8|-|few|TRBJ1-3
TGTGCCAGCAGCCGGACAGTTTCTGGAAACACCATATATTTT
CASSRTVSGNTIYF